This T cell receptor (beta chain) was sequenced for a study of T cell responses to AZD1222 COVID-19 vaccine. This CDR3 is 12 amino acids long. The germline gives CDR1 MNHEY, CDR2 SVGEGT. Trimming took 2 bases from V and 4 from J, leaving 5 bases between them. The table came from immunoSEQ multiplex PCR; TCRdb's copy has only in-frame clones and leaves some out. The table lists 150,000 to 200,000 clones, approximately 90% of them singletons, with under 2% in the top ten. Study-level findings and limits: Across the whole spike, CD4 TCRs peaked at regions 160-218 and 743-854. An increase in Spike-specific TCR breadth and depth was observed after two AZD1222 doses.

Points on this clone: What it binds is not known.

The chain combines TRBV6-2 or TRBV6-3 with TRBJ1-2, with no clear D. This sequence was found in an adult who received the AZD1222 COVID-19 vaccine. The sample here was peripheral blood, taken 28 days after the second AZD1222 dose. The CDR3 sequence is CASSYMTYGYTF. As DNA, the CDR3 is TGTGCCAGCAGTTACATGACCTATGGCTACACCTTC.